This T cell receptor beta chain was recovered during a study of response to subunit inactivated influenza vaccine. General observations from the study: Each seasonal flu vaccination may recruit only limited new T cells, authors suggested.

TCRdb re-called the RT-PCR reads through MiXCR, storing one row per CDR3 protein. The sample contains 550,000 to 650,000 distinct CDR3 sequences, approximately 10% of which appear only once. CDR3 length equals 14 residues. CDR1 is MNHNS and CDR2 is SASEGT in the germline V gene. The V end lost 6 bases, the J end lost 3 bases, and 15 bases lay between the germline ends. With respect to this clonotype: As yet, its antigen is unknown.

This sequence joins TRBV6-1 and TRBJ2-7; weak D call: TRBD1 (5 bases). Sample: PBMCs from blood, taken on the day of vaccination. The TCR comes from a man in his fifties or sixties who received an inactivated influenza vaccine. The CDR3 DNA reads as TGTGCCAGCAGCCCCCGGACATACGGCTACGAGCAGTACTTC. This encodes CASSPRTYGYEQYF.